This TCR beta chain was observed in a study of T cells after yellow fever vaccination (dated by TCRdb to between 2018 and 2021). Broadly, across the study: Libraries from fractions with low cell numbers were prepared with the SMART-Seq v4 Ultra Low Input RNA kit. To follow T-cell clones before and after both primary and booster YFV17D yellow fever vaccination, bulk TCR alpha and beta repertoires underwent longitudinal sequencing. Bulk PBMC replicates and cell subsets were isolated from blood drawn at multiple timepoints before and after both primary and secondary immunization. The cohort comprised two healthy male donors, one aged 18 to 29 and one aged 30 to 40 years.

CDR1 and CDR2, per the germline V gene (reference sequence), are SEHNR and FQNEAQ. The CDR3 holds 15 amino acids from the cysteine to the phenylalanine. The retained sequence is limited to the CDR3, 45 bases, with the frame set at the first base. V trim: 5 bases; J trim: 4 bases; unmatched bases: 7. By sample share, this clonotype is medium-sized (0.01 to 0.1%). The clone's antigen remains unknown. Base-call qualities are not available, and no considerably larger clone is one nucleotide away. Points the paper makes about the study in general: A small share of clonotypes was detected in both CD4 and CD8 compartments, with the overlap likely arising from convergent recombination. Computational filtering was needed because FACS-sorted repertoires could contain abundant contaminating clonotypes from the bulk population. Because only two donors were included in the study, the extent to which the findings can be generalized is limited. After the booster, most clones that had expanded after primary vaccination were detected again (around 96% of CD4 and 70% to 90% of CD8), suggesting broad maintenance of memory. Compared with the primary T-cell response, the secondary T-cell response was weaker but faster, peaking on day 5 rather than day 15.

Sequencing took place on an Illumina NovaSeq 6000. Synthesis of TCR cDNA relied on 5'RACE template switching, a step that introduced a universal primer site along with unique molecular identifiers. Priming for cDNA synthesis came from both the TCR alpha and TCR beta constant segments. Library amplification used two PCR steps, and the second PCR step added sample barcodes and sequencing adapters. Sequencing of the libraries was done on either Illumina HiSeq 2500 (2x100 bp) or NovaSeq (2x150 bp). Per the original workflow: MIGEC handled demultiplexing of reads and collapsing into UMI consensus sequences, while MiXCR performed V(D)J alignment. Vaccine-responding clonotypes were defined with edgeR using replicate PBMC samples, requiring FDR below 0.01 and a log2 fold change above 5 up to day 15. CD4 or CD8 identity was assigned to each bulk clonotype according to whether the clonotype was present at higher abundance in the sequenced CD4 repertoire or the sequenced CD8 repertoire. Starting from the raw public reads, TCRdb applied fastp trimming at Q25, assembled clones with MiXCR and retained in-frame beta chains. Entries that share a CDR3 protein sequence are merged under the most common genes and DNA. TCRdb's processing, not the authors', yielded these V and J calls. For this sample the table gives about 320,000 distinct CDR3 sequences, of which 4% to 5.5% were detected only once. The ten largest clones add up to approximately 19% of the sample.

The treatment or condition label for this specimen denotes: live attenuated yellow fever vaccine strain. Two biological replicates of bulk PBMCs were collected at each blood-draw timepoint. A standard Ficoll-Paque protocol was used to isolate PBMCs from peripheral blood. TriZol was used to extract RNA from bulk PBMCs, from CD4 and CD8 fractions, and from dextramer-positive and dextramer-negative fractions. The sequence is built from TRBV7-9 and TRBJ2-2; TRBD1 matches 7 bases in the middle. This specimen was PBMCs, taken 15 days after the yellow fever booster vaccination. The TCR was taken from a man aged 18 to 29 who received the YFV17D yellow fever vaccine. The DNA reads TGTGCCAGCAGCATCCCGGGACAGCCCACCGGGGAGCTGTTTTTT. Its protein is CASSIPGQPTGELFF. With all but the CDR3 taken from the reference TRBV7-9 and TRBJ2-2 genes, the full variable domain is: DTGVSQNPRHKITKRGQNVTFRCDPISEHNRLYWYRQTLGQGPEFLTYFQNEAQLEKSRLLSDRFSAERPKGSFSTLEIQRTEQGDSAMYLCASSIPGQPTGELFFGEGSRLTVL.